This T cell receptor beta chain was identified in a study of siplizumab effects on memory and regulatory T cells. About this clone: Its specificity is not known.

Broader study findings: An assignable phenotype, naive or memory, was missing from roughly 76-95% of proliferating CD4+ or CD8+ clones. Just a small share of alloreactive clones was traced back to unstimulated subsets. Siplizumab significantly lowered the alloreactive sequences that could be traced to unstimulated CD4+ memory cells. Proliferating siplizumab-culture Tregs lacked confirmation of suppressive function.

Data came from immunoSEQ multiplex PCR; TCRdb stores just in-frame clones and leaves some out. The sample yields 75,000 to 100,000 clones, approximately 93% seen once. The CDR3 extends over 19 amino acids. Germline V lookup: CDR1 SGHTA, CDR2 FQGTGA. With V trimmed by 3 bases and J by 3 bases, 14 bases remained unmatched. The chain employs TRBV7-3 and TRBJ1-1; 12 nucleotides match TRBD1. The sequence was obtained from a human donor in good health. Sample: non-Treg CD4+ T cells sorted from blood. The CDR3 loop reads CASSLYPGQGAWRDTEAFF. DNA for the CDR3: TGTGCCAGCAGCTTGTACCCGGGACAGGGGGCATGGAGGGACACTGAAGCTTTCTTT.